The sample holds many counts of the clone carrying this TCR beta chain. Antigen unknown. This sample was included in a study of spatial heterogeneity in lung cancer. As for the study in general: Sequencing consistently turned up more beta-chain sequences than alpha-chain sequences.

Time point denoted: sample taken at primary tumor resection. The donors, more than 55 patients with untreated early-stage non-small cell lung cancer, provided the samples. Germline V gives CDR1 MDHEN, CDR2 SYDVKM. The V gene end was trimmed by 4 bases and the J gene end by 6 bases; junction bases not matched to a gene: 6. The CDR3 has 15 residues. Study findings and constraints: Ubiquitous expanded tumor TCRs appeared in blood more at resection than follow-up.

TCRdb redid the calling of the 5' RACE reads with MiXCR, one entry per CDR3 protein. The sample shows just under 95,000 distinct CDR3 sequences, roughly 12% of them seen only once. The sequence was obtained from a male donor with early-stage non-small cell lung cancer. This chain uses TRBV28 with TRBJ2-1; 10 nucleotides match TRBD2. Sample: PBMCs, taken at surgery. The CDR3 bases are TGTGCCAGCAGTTCAGCGGGAGGGCAGGGCAATGAGCAGTTCTTC. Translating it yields CASSSAGGQGNEQFF.